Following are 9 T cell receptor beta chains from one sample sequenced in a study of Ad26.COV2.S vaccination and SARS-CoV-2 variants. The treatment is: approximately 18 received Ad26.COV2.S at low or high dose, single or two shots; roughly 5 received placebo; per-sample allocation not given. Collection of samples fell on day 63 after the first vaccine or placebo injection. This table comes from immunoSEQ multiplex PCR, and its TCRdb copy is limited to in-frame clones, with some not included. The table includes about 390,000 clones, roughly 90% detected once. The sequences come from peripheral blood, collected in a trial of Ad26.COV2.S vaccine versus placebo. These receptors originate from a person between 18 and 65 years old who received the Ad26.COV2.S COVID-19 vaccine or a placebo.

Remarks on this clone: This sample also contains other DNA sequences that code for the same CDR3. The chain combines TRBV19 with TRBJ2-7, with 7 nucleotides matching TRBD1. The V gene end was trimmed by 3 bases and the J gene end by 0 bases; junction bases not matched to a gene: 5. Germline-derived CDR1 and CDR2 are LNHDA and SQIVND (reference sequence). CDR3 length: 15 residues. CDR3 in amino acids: CASSISAGGSYEQYF. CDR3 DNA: TGTGCCAGTAGTATCTCCGCAGGGGGCTCCTACGAGCAGTACTTC.

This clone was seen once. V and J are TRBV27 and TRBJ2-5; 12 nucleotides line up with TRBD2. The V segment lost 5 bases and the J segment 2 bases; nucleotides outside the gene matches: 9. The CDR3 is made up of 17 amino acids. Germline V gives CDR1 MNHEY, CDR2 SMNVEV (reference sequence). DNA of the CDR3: TGTGCCAGCAGTCCCTTCCGACTAGCGGGGGAGCAAGAGACCCAGTACTTC. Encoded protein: CASSPFRLAGEQETQYF.

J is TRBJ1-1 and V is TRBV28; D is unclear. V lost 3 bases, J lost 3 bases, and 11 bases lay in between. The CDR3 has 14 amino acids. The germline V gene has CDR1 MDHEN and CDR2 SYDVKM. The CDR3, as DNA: TGTGCCAGCAGTTTGACACAGAGAGACACTGAAGCTTTCTTT. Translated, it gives CASSLTQRDTEAFF.

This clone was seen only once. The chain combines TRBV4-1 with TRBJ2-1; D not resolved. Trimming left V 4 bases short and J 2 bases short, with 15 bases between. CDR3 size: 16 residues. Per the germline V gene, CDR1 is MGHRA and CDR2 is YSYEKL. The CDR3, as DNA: TGCGCCAGCAGCCCCACAGACGTACGCACCTACAATGAGCAGTTCTTC. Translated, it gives CASSPTDVRTYNEQFF.

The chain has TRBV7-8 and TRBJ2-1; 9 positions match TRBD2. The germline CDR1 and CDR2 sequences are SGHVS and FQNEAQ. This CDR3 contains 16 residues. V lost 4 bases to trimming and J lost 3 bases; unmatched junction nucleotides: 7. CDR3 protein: CASSSSRGGIYNEQFF. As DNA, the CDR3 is TGTGCCAGCAGCTCTTCGCGGGGGGGAATCTACAATGAGCAGTTCTTC.

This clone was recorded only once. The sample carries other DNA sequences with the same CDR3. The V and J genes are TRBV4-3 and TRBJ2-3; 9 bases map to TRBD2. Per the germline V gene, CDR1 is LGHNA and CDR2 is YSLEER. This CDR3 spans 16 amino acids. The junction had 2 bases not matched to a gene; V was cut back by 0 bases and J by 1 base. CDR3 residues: CASSQELAGGTDTQYF. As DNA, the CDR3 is TGCGCCAGCAGCCAAGAGTTAGCGGGGGGCACAGATACGCAGTATTTT.

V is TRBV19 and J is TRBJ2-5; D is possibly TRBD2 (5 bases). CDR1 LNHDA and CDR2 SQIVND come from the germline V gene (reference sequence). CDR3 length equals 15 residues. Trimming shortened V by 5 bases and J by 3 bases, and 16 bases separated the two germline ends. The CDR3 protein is CASSDGGLSEETQYF. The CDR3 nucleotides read TGTGCCAGTAGTGATGGCGGACTGTCGGAAGAGACCCAGTACTTC.

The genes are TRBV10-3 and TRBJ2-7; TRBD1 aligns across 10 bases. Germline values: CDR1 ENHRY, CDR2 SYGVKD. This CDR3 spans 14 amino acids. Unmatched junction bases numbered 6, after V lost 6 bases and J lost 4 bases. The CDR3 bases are TGTGCCATCAGAACCGGGACAGGGGAATACGAGCAGTACTTC. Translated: CAIRTGTGEYEQYF.

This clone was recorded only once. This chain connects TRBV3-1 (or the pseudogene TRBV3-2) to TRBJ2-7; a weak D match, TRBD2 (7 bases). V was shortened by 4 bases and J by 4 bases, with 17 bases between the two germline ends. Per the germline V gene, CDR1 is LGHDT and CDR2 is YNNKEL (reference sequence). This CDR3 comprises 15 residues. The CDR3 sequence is CASSPAQGGGYEQYF. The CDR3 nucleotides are TGTGCCAGCAGCCCGGCACAGGGAGGGGGATACGAGCAGTACTTC.